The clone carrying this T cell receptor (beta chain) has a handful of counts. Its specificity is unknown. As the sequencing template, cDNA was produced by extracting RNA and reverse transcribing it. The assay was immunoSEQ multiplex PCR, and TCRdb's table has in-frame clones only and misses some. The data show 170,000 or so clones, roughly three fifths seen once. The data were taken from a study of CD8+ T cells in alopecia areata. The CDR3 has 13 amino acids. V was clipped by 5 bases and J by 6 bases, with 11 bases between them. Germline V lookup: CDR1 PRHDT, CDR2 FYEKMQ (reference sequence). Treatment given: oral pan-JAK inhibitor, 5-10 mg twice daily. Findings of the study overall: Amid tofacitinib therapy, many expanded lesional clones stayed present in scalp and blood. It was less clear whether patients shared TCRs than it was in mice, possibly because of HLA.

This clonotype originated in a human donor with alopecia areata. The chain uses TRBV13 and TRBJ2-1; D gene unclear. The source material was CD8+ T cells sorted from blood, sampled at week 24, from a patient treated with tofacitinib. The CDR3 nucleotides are TGTGCCAGCAGCGCCCCCAGGTTCAATGAGCAGTTCTTC. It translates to CASSAPRFNEQFF.